Listed here are 3 T cell receptor beta chains from one sample, sequenced in a study of memory CD4+ T cells and cytomegalovirus serostatus. Clones were read by immunoSEQ multiplex PCR, and TCRdb kept only the in-frame ones, dropping some. The sample records more than 35,000 clones, about three quarters being singletons. Single viable CD3+CD4+CD8-CD45RO+ cells were sorted as the memory CD4+ T cells. The sample consisted of memory CD4+ T cells from blood. These TCRs come from an adult in good health and CMV-seronegative.

The gene calls are TRBV29-1 and TRBJ1-2; 11 positions agree with TRBD1. The germline V gene has CDR1 SQVTM and CDR2 ANQGSEA. This CDR3 is 16 amino acids long. J was trimmed by 0 bases and V by 6 bases; bases with no gene match: 9. CDR3 nucleotide sequence: TGCAGCGTCGCTACAGGGACAGGGGGAGCTAACTATGGCTACACCTTC. It translates to CSVATGTGGANYGYTF. Full variable domain (outside the CDR3, taken from reference TRBV29-1 and TRBJ1-2): SAVISQKPSRDICQRGTSLTIQCQVDSQVTMMFWYRQQPGQSLTLIATANQGSEATYESGFVIDKFPISRPNLTFSTLTVSNMSPEDSSIYLCSVATGTGGANYGYTFGSGTRLTVV.

This chain links TRBV7-8 with TRBJ1-5; TRBD1 agrees at 9 bases. CDR1 is SGHVS and CDR2 is FQNEAQ in the germline V gene. The CDR3 sequence is 13 residues long. With V trimmed by 9 bases and J by 5 bases, 5 bases remained unmatched. In DNA, the CDR3 is TGTGCCAGTGGACAGGGGCGTGATCAGCCCCAGCATTTT. It is translated as CASGQGRDQPQHF.

J is TRBJ2-5 and V is TRBV7-2; D might be TRBD2 (5 bases). Germline CDR1 and CDR2: SGHTA and FQGNSA. With 7 bases removed from V and 4 bases from J, the gap between germline ends came to 16 bases. This CDR3 spans 14 amino acids. The CDR3 coding sequence is TGTGCCAGCAACATTGGCTCCGGGGTAGAGACCCAGTACTTC. Its protein product is CASNIGSGVETQYF.